This TCR beta chain was retrieved from a study of graft-versus-host responses after intestinal transplantation. About the research overall: Recipients across the board were started on anti-thymocyte globulin induction, then kept on tacrolimus and steroids for two to four years. Study conclusions and caveats: Peak levels of circulating GvH clones tracked with early post-transplant HvG declines. Marrow from the recipient contained GvH clones, some of which had appeared first in ileum or blood.

Trimming took off 1 base at V and 7 bases at J, with 10 bases between the two ends. CDR3 length equals 13 residues. In germline, CDR1 is SGHTA, CDR2 FQGNSA. Using immunoSEQ multiplex PCR, the repertoire was profiled, and TCRdb retains in-frame clones only, with some absent. Here the sample spans about 130,000 clones, about nine tenths being singletons. The sample holds a few counts of this clone. Its matching antigen is unknown. The chain combines TRBV7-2 with TRBJ1-2, with D tentatively TRBD1 (5 bases). The sequence came from a human donor who received an intestinal transplant. The sample here was unstimulated CD4+ T cells sorted from spleen or lymph node cells, taken before intestinal transplant. CDR3 bases: TGTGCCAGCAGCTTAGGAGGGGCGCTTGGCTACACCTTC. Translated: CASSLGGALGYTF. The whole variable domain, remainder taken from reference TRBV7-2 and TRBJ1-2, is GAGVSQSPSNKVTEKGKDVELRCDPISGHTALYWYRQSLGQGLEFLIYFQGNSAPDKSGLPSDRFSAERTGGSVSTLTIQRTQQEDSAVYLCASSLGGALGYTFGSGTRLTVV.